These T cell receptor beta chains were read from a single sample in a study of T cell responses to AZD1222 COVID-19 vaccine. Libraries were prepared by immunoSEQ multiplex PCR; TCRdb keeps only in-frame clonotypes and omits some of them. The sample lists fewer than 120,000 clones; roughly 92% were seen once. The sample here was peripheral blood, taken 28 days after the second AZD1222 dose. The origin of the receptors is an adult who received the AZD1222 COVID-19 vaccine. The CDR3 runs from the conserved cysteine through the conserved F or W. The order of the fields is clone size, D gene, J gene, V gene, CDR3 protein, CDR3 DNA. The D gene is left open where the match is weak. Clone size is stated in some rows and not others, as once, few, many or a class when expanded.

NA,NA,TRBJ1-4,TRBV18,CASSPRGRGADEKLFF,TGTGCCAGCTCACCTCGGGGACGCGGGGCGGATGAAAAACTGTTTTTT
NA,NA,TRBJ1-4,TRBV5-4,CASSLMEAEKLFF,TGTGCCAGCAGCTTGATGGAGGCTGAAAAACTGTTTTTT
NA,TRBD1,TRBJ1-2,TRBV24-1,CATSDSPGQGVRPYGYTF,TGTGCCACCAGTGACTCCCCCGGGCAGGGGGTCCGACCCTATGGCTACACCTTC
NA,TRBD1,TRBJ2-2,TRBV6-7,CASSYSNITGQGAHTGELFF,TGTGCCAGCAGTTACTCGAATATAACGGGACAGGGGGCCCACACCGGGGAGCTGTTTTTT
NA,NA,TRBJ2-2,TRBV4-1,CASSQGLHTGELFF,TGCGCCAGCAGCCAAGGTCTGCACACCGGGGAGCTGTTTTTT
NA,NA,TRBJ1-5,TRBV6-4,CASSEQGGNQPQHF,TGTGCCAGCAGTGAGCAGGGTGGCAATCAGCCCCAGCATTTT
NA,TRBD2,TRBJ2-1,TRBV3-1/TRBV3-2,CASSQVRLAGGSYNEQFF,TGTGCCAGCAGCCAAGTTCGACTAGCGGGGGGCTCCTACAATGAGCAGTTCTTC
NA,TRBD2,TRBJ2-2,TRBV6-5,CASSDGGRGELFF,TGTGCCAGCTCCGACGGGGGGAGGGGGGAGCTGTTTTTT
NA,NA,TRBJ2-5,TRBV19,CASSIPGAQETQYF,TGTGCCAGTAGTATCCCAGGGGCGCAGGAGACCCAGTACTTC
NA,TRBD1,TRBJ1-1,TRBV5-8,CASSWDRANTEAFF,TGTGCCAGCAGCTGGGACAGGGCAAACACTGAAGCTTTCTTT
NA,NA,TRBJ2-3,TRBV12-3/TRBV12-4,CASSLGWTDTQYF,TGTGCCAGCAGCCTTGGCTGGACAGATACGCAGTATTTT
NA,TRBD1,TRBJ2-3,TRBV10-3,CAIKSDRGGTDTQYF,TGTGCCATCAAATCTGACAGGGGGGGCACAGATACGCAGTATTTT
NA,TRBD1,TRBJ1-5,TRBV28,CASSFPYGAGGANQPQHF,TGTGCCAGCAGTTTCCCCTACGGGGCAGGGGGGGCCAATCAGCCCCAGCATTTT
NA,TRBD2,TRBJ2-7,TRBV6-2/TRBV6-3,CASSWTSGGIYEQYF,TGTGCCAGCAGTTGGACTAGCGGGGGGATTTACGAGCAGTACTTC
NA,NA,TRBJ2-4,TRBV7-2,CASSGYDNRELAKNIQYF,TGTGCCAGCAGCGGGTATGACAACAGGGAACTAGCCAAAAACATTCAGTACTTC
NA,TRBD2,TRBJ2-3,TRBV29-1,CSVVWLAGGDTQYF,TGCAGCGTTGTATGGCTAGCGGGGGGGGATACGCAGTATTTT
NA,NA,TRBJ1-4,TRBV2,CASSEGPNEKLFF,TGTGCCAGCAGTGAAGGCCCAAATGAAAAACTGTTTTTT
NA,TRBD1,TRBJ2-7,TRBV5-1,CASRLPEGALGEQYF,TGCGCCAGCAGGTTGCCCGAGGGGGCTTTGGGCGAGCAGTACTTC
NA,NA,TRBJ2-7,TRBV9,CASSVVQGGYF,TGTGCCAGCAGCGTAGTTCAGGGGGGGTACTTC
once,NA,TRBJ2-3,TRBV7-9,CASSTRSGSTDTQYF,TGTGCCAGCAGCACCCGGAGCGGTAGCACAGATACGCAGTATTTT
NA,NA,TRBJ1-2,TRBV13,CASSTGHLNYGYTF,TGTGCCAGCAGCACGGGACACCTTAACTATGGCTACACCTTC
NA,NA,TRBJ2-5,TRBV6-2/TRBV6-3,CASSLSIDRKRGIQETQYF,TGTGCCAGCAGCCTTTCAATAGACCGGAAAAGGGGTATACAAGAGACCCAGTACTTC
NA,NA,TRBJ1-5,TRBV18,CASSQGNQPQHF,TGTGCCAGCTCTCAAGGAAATCAGCCCCAGCATTTT
NA,TRBD2,TRBJ2-3,TRBV11-2,CASSLELAGPVGGTQYF,TGTGCCAGCAGCTTAGAACTAGCGGGGCCAGTTGGGGGTACGCAGTATTTT
NA,NA,TRBJ1-1,TRBV5-1,CASSIRQLNTEAFF,TGCGCCAGCAGCATTCGACAGCTGAACACTGAAGCTTTCTTT
NA,NA,TRBJ1-2,TRBV4-3,CASSQDRGLYGYTF,TGCGCCAGCAGCCAAGATCGGGGTCTGTATGGCTACACCTTC
NA,NA,TRBJ1-2,TRBV7-2,CASSLVRTGNGYTF,TGTGCCAGCAGCTTAGTTCGGACGGGGAATGGCTACACCTTC
once,NA,TRBJ1-6,TRBV19,CASARGQMNSPLHF,TGTGCCAGTGCCCGCGGACAGATGAATTCACCCCTCCACTTT
NA,TRBD1,TRBJ1-5,TRBV5-6,CASSYGTGIQPQHF,TGTGCCAGCAGCTACGGGACAGGGATCCAGCCCCAGCATTTT
NA,TRBD2,TRBJ2-1,TRBV10-3,CAISASTGGSYNEQFF,TGTGCCATCAGTGCGTCGACGGGGGGCTCCTACAATGAGCAGTTCTTC
once,TRBD2,TRBJ2-2,TRBV30,CAWKRGPNTGELFF,TGTGCCTGGAAGCGGGGGCCGAACACCGGGGAGCTGTTTTTT
NA,NA,TRBJ2-7,TRBV15,CATSRDRAASPRYF,TGTGCCACCAGCAGAGATCGGGCAGCTTCCCCGCGGTACTTC
NA,NA,TRBJ2-5,TRBV27,CASSLKGLSGFETQYF,TGTGCCAGCAGTTTAAAAGGACTATCGGGGTTTGAGACCCAGTACTTC
NA,NA,TRBJ2-2,TRBV10-3,CAISAATANTGELFF,TGTGCCATCAGTGCGGCCACCGCGAACACCGGGGAGCTGTTTTTT
NA,NA,TRBJ2-3,TRBV29-1,CSVVDPNIRYF,TGCAGCGTTGTAGACCCCAACATAAGGTATTTT
NA,NA,TRBJ1-2,TRBV2,CASSEVVGGYGYTF,TGTGCCAGCAGTGAGGTGGTGGGGGGCTATGGCTACACCTTC
NA,NA,TRBJ2-6,TRBV5-1,CASSTAAGANVLTF,TGCGCCAGCAGCACGGCGGCTGGGGCCAACGTCCTGACTTTC
medium-sized,NA,TRBJ2-5,TRBV6-2/TRBV6-3,CASSYEIGSGVETQYF,TGTGCCAGCAGTTACGAAATCGGGTCAGGGGTCGAGACCCAGTACTTC
NA,NA,TRBJ1-3,TRBV19,CASSKGRTTGTLRAIYF,TGTGCCAGTAGTAAAGGACGGACGACTGGGACGCTAAGGGCCATATATTTT
few,NA,TRBJ1-1,TRBV19,CASSNNRATEAFF,TGTGCCAGTAGTAACAACAGGGCCACTGAAGCTTTCTTT
NA,TRBD1,TRBJ1-5,TRBV28,CASSLGTGVQPQHF,TGTGCCAGCAGTTTGGGGACAGGGGTTCAGCCCCAGCATTTT
NA,NA,TRBJ2-1,TRBV9,CASGGADEQFF,TGTGCCAGCGGGGGGGCGGATGAGCAGTTCTTC
NA,NA,TRBJ1-2,TRBV27,CASSFGESYGYTF,TGTGCCAGCAGTTTCGGAGAGAGTTATGGCTACACCTTC
once,NA,TRBJ2-7,TRBV5-1,CASSLRAGSYEQYF,TGCGCCAGCAGCTTAAGGGCTGGGTCCTACGAGCAGTACTTC
few,TRBD1,TRBJ1-1,TRBV11-2,CASSSYTGGNAEAFF,TGTGCCAGCAGCTCGTATACAGGGGGCAACGCTGAAGCTTTCTTT
NA,NA,TRBJ1-2,TRBV28,CASRGFSGYTF,TGTGCCAGCAGAGGTTTTTCTGGCTACACCTTC
NA,NA,TRBJ2-5,TRBV4-3,CASSRGTRRGETQYF,TGCGCCAGCAGCCGGGGGACCCGGAGGGGAGAGACCCAGTACTTC
NA,NA,TRBJ2-2,TRBV4-2,CASSPRGAGTGELFF,TGTGCCAGCAGCCCCCGGGGGGCCGGGACCGGGGAGCTGTTTTTT
NA,NA,TRBJ2-2,TRBV5-5,CASSLRHGASGELFF,TGTGCCAGCAGCTTGAGACATGGGGCATCCGGGGAGCTGTTTTTT
NA,NA,TRBJ2-7,TRBV3-1/TRBV3-2,CASSPQGGSDEQYF,TGTGCCAGCAGCCCCCAGGGGGGGAGCGACGAGCAGTACTTC
NA,NA,TRBJ1-1,TRBV11-2,CASSLGRVNTEAFF,TGTGCCAGCAGCTTGGGTAGGGTTAACACTGAAGCTTTCTTT
NA,NA,TRBJ1-1,TRBV18,CASSPVAGHMGAFF,TGTGCCAGCTCACCAGTCGCAGGGCATATGGGAGCTTTCTTT